The 4 T cell receptor beta chains reported below all come from one sample, sequenced in a study of cytomegalovirus exposure and HLA in healthy donors. TCRdb's table, derived via immunoSEQ multiplex PCR, lists solely in-frame clones and lacks some. The sample includes about 49,000 clones, 92% of them seen just once. Sample: PBMCs. The receptors were sampled from a man in his late teens or twenties in good health and CMV-seronegative.

The gene calls are TRBV27 and TRBJ2-7; 7 nucleotides line up with TRBD1. Per the germline V gene, CDR1 is MNHEY and CDR2 is SMNVEV (reference sequence). Germline trimming cut 5 bases from V and 2 bases from J; bases unmatched to any gene: 9. The CDR3 is 15 amino acids. The CDR3 loop reads CASSPRTGRPYEQYF. As DNA, the CDR3 is TGTGCCAGCAGTCCCCGGACAGGCCGGCCCTACGAGCAGTACTTC.

The chain carries TRBV28 and TRBJ1-1; TRBD1 agrees at 8 bases. The CDR3 has 17 residues. Germline V gene lookup returns CDR1 MDHEN and CDR2 SYDVKM. V was clipped by 7 bases and J by 1 base; unmatched bases: 14. Written as DNA, the CDR3 is TGTGCCAGCACCCCTCCGGACAGGGTTGGGCGGAACACTGAAGCTTTCTTT. Amino acids: CASTPPDRVGRNTEAFF.

The chain is built from TRBV7-2 and TRBJ1-1, with TRBD1 identical over 8 bases. CDR3 length: 14 amino acids. Germline-derived CDR1 and CDR2 are SGHTA and FQGNSA. J lost 6 bases, V lost 3 bases, and 6 bases had no gene match. The CDR3 loop is CASSFNRGSAEAFF. The CDR3 coding sequence is TGTGCCAGCAGCTTTAACAGGGGGTCGGCTGAAGCTTTCTTT.

The V call is TRBV30, the J call TRBJ2-7; D may be TRBD1 (5 bases). V dropped 2 bases and J dropped 4 bases, with 9 bases sitting between them. Germline V gene lookup returns CDR1 GTSNPN and CDR2 SVGIG (reference sequence). The CDR3 extends over 12 amino acids. DNA of the CDR3: TGTGCCTGGAGTTCAAGGGGATACGAGCAGTACTTC. Residues: CAWSSRGYEQYF. The full variable domain, in which reference TRBV30 and TRBJ2-7 provide the parts outside the CDR3, is SQTIHQWPATLVQPVGSPLSLECTVEGTSNPNLYWYRQAAGRGLQLLFYSVGIGQISSEVPQNLSASRPQDRQFILSSKKLLLSDSGFYLCAWSSRGYEQYFGPGTRLTVT.